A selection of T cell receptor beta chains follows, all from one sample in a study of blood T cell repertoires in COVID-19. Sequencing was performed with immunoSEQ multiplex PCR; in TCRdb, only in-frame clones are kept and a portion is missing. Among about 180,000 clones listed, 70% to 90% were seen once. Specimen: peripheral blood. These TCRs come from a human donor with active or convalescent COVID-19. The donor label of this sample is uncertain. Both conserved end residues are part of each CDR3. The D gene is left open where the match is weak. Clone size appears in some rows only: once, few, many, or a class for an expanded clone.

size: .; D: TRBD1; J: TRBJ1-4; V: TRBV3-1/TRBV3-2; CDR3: CASSQDDRGNEKLFF; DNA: TGTGCCAGCAGCCAAGACGACAGGGGGAATGAAAAACTGTTTTTT
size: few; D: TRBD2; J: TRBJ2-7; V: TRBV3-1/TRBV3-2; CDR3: CASSQDWASGYRYEQYF; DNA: TGTGCCAGCAGCCAAGATTGGGCTAGCGGGTACCGCTACGAGCAGTACTTC
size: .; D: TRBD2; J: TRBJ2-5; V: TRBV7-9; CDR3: CASSRRTSGGQETQYF; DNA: TGTGCCAGCAGCCGCCGGACTAGCGGGGGACAAGAGACCCAGTACTTC
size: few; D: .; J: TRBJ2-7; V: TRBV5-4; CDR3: CASSPSRSYEQYF; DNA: TGTGCCAGCAGCCCCTCGCGGTCCTACGAGCAGTACTTC
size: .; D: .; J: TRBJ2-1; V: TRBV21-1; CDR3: CAPYSPGDSYNEQFF; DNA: TGTGCCCCCTATTCCCCAGGGGACTCCTACAATGAGCAGTTCTTC
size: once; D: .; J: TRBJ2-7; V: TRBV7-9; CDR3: CASSFSGDPYEQYF; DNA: TGTGCCAGCAGCTTCTCAGGGGATCCCTACGAGCAGTACTTC
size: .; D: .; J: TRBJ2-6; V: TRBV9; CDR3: CASSLYAGANVLTF; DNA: TGTGCCAGCAGCTTATATGCTGGGGCCAACGTCCTGACTTTC
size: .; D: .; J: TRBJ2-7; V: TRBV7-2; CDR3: CASSSPFPFSASKAHF; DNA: TGTGCCAGCAGCTCCCCCTTCCCGTTCAGCGCCTCTAAAGCGCACTTC
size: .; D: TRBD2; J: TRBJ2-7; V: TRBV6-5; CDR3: CASSPLAGYEQYF; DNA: TGTGCCAGCAGTCCTCTAGCGGGTTACGAGCAGTACTTC
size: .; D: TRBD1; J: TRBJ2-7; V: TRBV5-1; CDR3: CASAPGQGAYEQYF; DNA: TGCGCCAGTGCCCCGGGACAGGGGGCATACGAGCAGTACTTC
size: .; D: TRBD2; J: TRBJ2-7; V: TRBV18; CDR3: CASSPPGSGRAGEQYF; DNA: TGTGCCAGCTCACCCCCTGGTAGCGGGAGGGCCGGGGAGCAGTACTTC
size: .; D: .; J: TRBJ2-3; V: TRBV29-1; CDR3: CSVVRVPQGEPRLADTQYF; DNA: TGCAGCGTTGTTCGGGTACCGCAGGGCGAGCCACGGTTGGCAGATACGCAGTATTTT
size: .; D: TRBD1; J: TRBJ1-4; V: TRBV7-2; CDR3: CASRRDRGDEKLFF; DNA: TGTGCCAGCAGACGGGACAGGGGGGATGAAAAACTGTTTTTT
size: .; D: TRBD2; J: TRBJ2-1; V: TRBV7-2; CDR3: CASSPGVSGLSSYNEQFF; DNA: TGTGCCAGCAGCCCCGGGGTTAGCGGGCTGAGCTCCTACAATGAGCAGTTCTTC
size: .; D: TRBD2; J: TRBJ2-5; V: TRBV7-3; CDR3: CASSANRRGRDLQETQYF; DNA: TGTGCCAGCAGCGCAAATCGGAGAGGGAGGGACCTCCAAGAGACCCAGTACTTC
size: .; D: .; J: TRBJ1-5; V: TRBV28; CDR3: CASRAQGNQPQHF; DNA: TGTGCCAGCAGAGCCCAGGGGAATCAGCCCCAGCATTTT
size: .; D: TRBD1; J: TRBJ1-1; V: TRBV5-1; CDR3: CASSLRQGARNTEAFF; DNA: TGCGCCAGCAGCTTGAGACAGGGGGCGAGGAACACTGAAGCTTTCTTT
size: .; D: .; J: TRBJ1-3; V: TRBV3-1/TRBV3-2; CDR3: CASSPAVLSSGNTIYF; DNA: TGTGCCAGCAGCCCTGCGGTCTTGAGCTCTGGAAACACCATATATTTT
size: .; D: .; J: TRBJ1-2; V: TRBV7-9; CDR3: CASSLSGGHGYTF; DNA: TGTGCCAGCAGCCTCTCGGGGGGCCATGGCTACACCTTC
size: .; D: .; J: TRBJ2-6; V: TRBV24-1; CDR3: CATSDSRQDYANVLTF; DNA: TGTGCCACCAGTGACAGTAGACAGGATTATGCCAACGTCCTGACTTTC
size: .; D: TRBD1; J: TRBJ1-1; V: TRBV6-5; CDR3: CASSYTTGAMNTEAFF; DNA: TGTGCCAGCAGTTACACGACAGGGGCCATGAACACTGAAGCTTTCTTT
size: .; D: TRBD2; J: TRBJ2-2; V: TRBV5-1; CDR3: CASSVGLAGMSGGELFF; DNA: TGCGCCAGCAGCGTGGGACTAGCGGGAATGAGCGGCGGGGAGCTGTTTTTT
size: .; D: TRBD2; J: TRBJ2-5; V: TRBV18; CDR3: CASSPGTRSETQYF; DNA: TGTGCCAGCTCACCGGGGACTAGGTCCGAGACCCAGTACTTC
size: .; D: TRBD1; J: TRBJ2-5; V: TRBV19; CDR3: CASSIQGAGETQYF; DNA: TGTGCCAGTAGTATACAGGGGGCGGGAGAGACCCAGTACTTC
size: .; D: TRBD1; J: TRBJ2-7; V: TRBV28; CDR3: CASSLSGQGREQYF; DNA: TGTGCCAGCAGTTTATCTGGACAGGGGCGCGAGCAGTACTTC
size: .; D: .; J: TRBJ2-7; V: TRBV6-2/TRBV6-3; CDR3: CASSIQGGFYEQYF; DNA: TGTGCCAGCAGTATCCAGGGGGGATTCTACGAGCAGTACTTC
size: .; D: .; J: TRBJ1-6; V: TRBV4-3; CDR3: CASSQDRGSYNSPLHF; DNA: TGCGCCAGCAGCCAAGATCGAGGCTCCTATAATTCACCCCTCCACTTT